One sample yielded the 18 T cell receptor beta chains listed below, sequenced in a study of T-cell reconstitution after alpha-beta-depleted transplantation in children. Construction of the TCRbeta library involved unique molecular identifiers. TCRdb re-called the PCR reads through MiXCR, storing one row per CDR3 protein. Of 190,000 or so distinct CDR3 sequences listed, approximately 6.6% are singletons. This sample comprised PBMCs from the stem cell graft donor, obtained from the stem cell graft. These receptors were collected from a human donor who donated a stem cell graft to a child with Wiskott-Aldrich syndrome.

At least ten counts were recorded for this clonotype. V usage is TRBV29-1 and J usage is TRBJ1-6; D is unresolved. CDR1 and CDR2 from the germline V gene are SQVTM and ANQGSEA. The CDR3 is made up of 14 amino acids. V lost 7 bases to trimming and J lost 4 bases, with 14 bases between them. CDR3 loop: CSGEIFWYNSPLHF. The CDR3 DNA follows: TGCAGCGGAGAGATCTTTTGGTATAATTCACCCCTCCACTTT.

This chain connects TRBV5-1 to TRBJ2-5, with 8 bases matching TRBD1. Germline V lookup: CDR1 SGHRS, CDR2 YFSETQ. With V trimmed by 2 bases and J by 2 bases, 5 bases remained unmatched. CDR3 size: 15 residues. CDR3 in DNA: TGCGCCAGCAGCTTCGGAAGGACAGGGCAAGAGACCCAGTACTTC. Translated, it gives CASSFGRTGQETQYF.

In its sample, this clonotype was seen many times. The V call is TRBV20-1, the J call TRBJ2-1; TRBD2 aligns across 10 bases. The V and J ends lost 1 base and 3 bases, in that order; junction bases with no gene match: 3. This CDR3 is built from 15 residues. The V gene's germline CDR1 is DFQATT and CDR2 SNEGSKA (reference sequence). CDR3 DNA sequence: TGCAGTGCTAGAGCCGGGACTAGCGACTACAATGAGCAGTTCTTC. As protein: CSARAGTSDYNEQFF.

In its sample, this clonotype was seen many times. The J gene is TRBJ2-3, the V gene TRBV29-1; D unclear. The V gene lost 3 bases and the J gene lost 5 bases, with 18 bases spanning the gap. The CDR3 loop spans 15 amino acids. Per the germline V gene, CDR1 is SQVTM and CDR2 is ANQGSEA. The CDR3 loop reads CSVDSPGTSIDTQYF. CDR3 coding DNA: TGCAGCGTTGATTCCCCCGGCACCTCTATAGATACGCAGTATTTT.

This clonotype was observed many times. The V gene is TRBV3-1, the J gene TRBJ1-2; D not resolved. This CDR3 region has 12 residues. V shed 0 bases and J shed 5 bases, with 4 bases lying between them. The germline gives CDR1 LGHDT, CDR2 YNNKEL (reference sequence). CDR3 amino acids: CASSQDGYGYTF. CDR3 bases: TGTGCCAGCAGCCAAGATGGGTATGGCTACACCTTC.

The sample holds many counts of this clonotype. This chain uses TRBV12-3 or TRBV12-4 with TRBJ1-1, with 9 bases aligning to TRBD1. V trimming: 6 bases; J trimming: 7 bases; junction bases outside the gene matches: 6. This CDR3 spans 13 amino acids. This CDR3 reads CASRGQGAIEAFF. In DNA, the CDR3 is TGTGCCAGCAGGGGACAGGGAGCCATTGAAGCTTTCTTT.

The chain employs TRBV7-9 and TRBJ2-7, with a possible D match to TRBD1 (5 bases). Trimming cost V 5 bases and J 6 bases, with 17 bases left between them. The CDR3 is made up of 14 amino acids. Germline V gene sequence: CDR1 SEHNR, CDR2 FQNEAQ (reference sequence). CDR3 bases: TGTGCCAGCAGCCCATCATACAGGTTTCCCGAGCAGTACTTC. It yields the protein CASSPSYRFPEQYF.

This clonotype turned up a few times. The junction and the germline gene differ at one end; a read error may be behind it. The chain combines TRBV20-1 with TRBJ2-1, with a weak D call TRBD2 (6 bases). Looked up from germline, CDR1 is DFQATT and CDR2 is SNEGSKA (reference sequence). The CDR3 extends over 16 amino acids. The DNA for the CDR3 is TGCTGTGCTCCCGCCTACATAGCGGACCTAGGCAATGAGCAGTTCTTC. Protein product: CCAPAYIADLGNEQFF.

This clonotype was seen many times. The CDR3 sequence: CASSKGLAGRYNEQFF. In DNA form, the CDR3 reads TGTGCCAGCAGCAAGGGACTAGCGGGACGCTACAATGAGCAGTTCTTC. The chain carries TRBV3-1 and TRBJ2-1, with 13 positions matching TRBD2. The J segment lost 3 bases and the V segment lost 5 bases, leaving 4 bases of the junction unmatched. The germline V gene has CDR1 LGHDT and CDR2 YNNKEL (reference sequence). The CDR3 totals 16 residues.

The rearrangement uses TRBV12-3 or TRBV12-4 and TRBJ2-1; perhaps TRBD1 as D (5 bases). Trimming shortened V by 5 bases and J by 3 bases, and 11 bases separated the two germline ends. This CDR3 contains 14 residues. The CDR3 DNA is TGTGCCAGCAGTCTTACAGGTATCTACAATGAGCAGTTCTTC. Its translation is CASSLTGIYNEQFF.

This clonotype was recorded at least ten times. The J gene is TRBJ1-2, the V gene TRBV12-3 or TRBV12-4; 9 nucleotides align to TRBD1. The J segment lost 4 bases and the V segment lost 3 bases, leaving 3 bases of the junction unmatched. CDR3 length: 14 residues. CDR3 amino acids: CASSLTGGVYGYTF. CDR3 bases: TGTGCCAGCAGTTTGACAGGGGGAGTCTATGGCTACACCTTC.

This clonotype was seen at least ten times. The chain links TRBV5-1 to TRBJ2-5; D perhaps matches TRBD1 (6 bases). Trimming cost V 2 bases and J 5 bases, with 13 bases left between them. CDR1 SGHRS and CDR2 YFSETQ come from the germline V gene. This CDR3 spans 14 amino acids. Here the CDR3 DNA reads TGCGCCAGCAGCTTACAGGGAAAGGAGGAGACCCAGTACTTC. Its protein is CASSLQGKEETQYF. The complete variable domain, with remaining parts taken from reference TRBV5-1 and TRBJ2-5, reads KAGVTQTPRYLIKTRGQQVTLSCSPISGHRSVSWYQQTPGQGLQFLFEYFSETQRNKGNFPGRFSGRQFSNSRSEMNVSTLELGDSALYLCASSLQGKEETQYFGPGTRLLVL.

The chain uses TRBV2 and TRBJ1-1; D not certain. Germline loops: CDR1 SNHLY, CDR2 FYNNEI. The CDR3 covers 13 residues. V was shortened by 6 bases and J by 2 bases, with 10 bases between the two germline ends. The CDR3 protein is CASRAQYNTEAFF. The CDR3 nucleotides read TGTGCCAGCAGGGCCCAGTATAACACTGAAGCTTTCTTT.

This clonotype occurred many times. The genes are TRBV7-2 and TRBJ2-5; 8 nucleotides line up with TRBD1. The CDR3 loop spans 14 amino acids. The V and J ends lost 5 bases and 5 bases, in that order; junction bases with no gene match: 7. The V gene's germline CDR1 is SGHTA and CDR2 FQGNSA. The CDR3: CASSRPRTGETQYF. CDR3 DNA sequence: TGTGCCAGCAGCCGGCCCAGGACAGGGGAGACCCAGTACTTC.

This clonotype has a count of ten or more. The chain joins TRBV12-3 or TRBV12-4 to TRBJ2-7; D is possibly TRBD1 (5 bases). This CDR3 region has 13 residues. V shed 8 bases and J shed 6 bases, with 17 bases lying between them. CDR3 sequence: CASGEGEGFEQYF. Written as DNA, the CDR3 is TGTGCCAGCGGCGAAGGGGAAGGATTCGAGCAGTACTTC.

This clonotype was seen more than once but under ten times. V and J are TRBV11-3 and TRBJ2-2; 12 bases match TRBD2. The V segment lost 6 bases and the J segment 4 bases; nucleotides outside the gene matches: 3. Germline CDR1 reads SGHNT; CDR2 reads YENEEA. This CDR3 is built from 15 residues. The CDR3 reads CASRRLAGATGELFF. In DNA form, the CDR3 reads TGTGCCAGCAGACGACTAGCGGGAGCCACCGGGGAGCTGTTTTTT.

The chain has TRBV7-2 and TRBJ2-3; 10 bases match TRBD2. The V and J ends lost 6 bases and 2 bases, in that order; junction bases with no gene match: 5. The CDR3 is 15 amino acids. CDR1 is SGHTA and CDR2 is FQGNSA in the germline V gene. CDR3: CASRQREGNTDTQYF. The CDR3 nucleotides read TGTGCCAGCAGGCAGCGGGAGGGCAACACAGATACGCAGTATTTT.

This clonotype was observed a handful of times. This sequence joins TRBV28 and TRBJ2-7; 12 nucleotides match TRBD1. Germline V gene sequence: CDR1 MDHEN, CDR2 SYDVKM. The V and J ends lost 4 bases and 3 bases, in that order; junction bases with no gene match: 19. The CDR3 extends over 20 amino acids. Here the CDR3 DNA reads TGTGCCAGCAGTTCCGCCGCGCCCCGTCCGGGACAGGGGGCCCACTACGAGCAGTACTTC. Protein: CASSSAAPRPGQGAHYEQYF.